This T cell receptor (beta chain) was sequenced in a study of OX40 agonist ivuxolimab in advanced cancers. Regarding the study as a whole: CD4+ T cells averaged fewer expanded clones than CD8+ T cells.

Produced via immunoSEQ multiplex PCR; TCRdb's table is partial and in-frame only. The sample holds around 34,000 clones, about 82% seen once. As for this clone: The antigen is unknown.

CDR3 length equals 15 residues. Germline CDR1 PRHDT, CDR2 FYEKMQ (reference sequence). Trimming cost V 5 bases and J 0 bases, with 13 bases left between them. V gene TRBV13 combines with J gene TRBJ1-1; D is ambiguous. Sequencing used CD4+ or CD8+ T cells sorted from blood, obtained in a trial of the OX40 agonist ivuxolimab. This clonotype originated in an adult with an advanced solid tumor such as melanoma, head and neck, liver or kidney cancer. DNA of the CDR3: TGTGCCAGCAGCCCCCCGGGCCGCCTGAACACTGAAGCTTTCTTT. It yields the protein CASSPPGRLNTEAFF.